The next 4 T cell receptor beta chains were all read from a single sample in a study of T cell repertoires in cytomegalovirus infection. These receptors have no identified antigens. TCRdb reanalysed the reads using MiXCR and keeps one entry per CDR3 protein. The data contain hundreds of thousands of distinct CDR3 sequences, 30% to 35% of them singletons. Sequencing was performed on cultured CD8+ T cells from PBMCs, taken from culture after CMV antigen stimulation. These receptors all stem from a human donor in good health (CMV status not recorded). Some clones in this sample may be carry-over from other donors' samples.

Here the CDR3 DNA reads TGTGCCAGCAGCCAACCGGGACAGGGGATCTCTGAGCAGTTCTTC. This sequence encodes CASSQPGQGISEQFF. The chain employs TRBV4-2 and TRBJ2-1; 10 bases map to TRBD1. The CDR3 runs to 15 residues. Germline values: CDR1 LGHNA, CDR2 YNFKEQ. J was trimmed by 9 bases and V by 2 bases; bases with no gene match: 7.

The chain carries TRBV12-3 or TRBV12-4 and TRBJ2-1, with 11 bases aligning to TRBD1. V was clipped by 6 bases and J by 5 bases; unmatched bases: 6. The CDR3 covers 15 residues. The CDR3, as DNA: TGTGCCAGCAGCCATCCGGGACAGGGGGACAATGAGCAGTTCTTC. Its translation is CASSHPGQGDNEQFF.

The CDR3 region is CASSPTVGGEAYGYTF. The CDR3 DNA reads as TGTGCCAGCAGCCCCACCGTTGGGGGGGAGGCCTATGGCTACACCTTC. V and J are TRBV5-6 and TRBJ1-2; perhaps TRBD1 as D (5 bases). The CDR3 spans 16 residues. Deletions cut 4 bases from V and 4 bases from J, with 20 bases between. Germline CDR1 reads SGHDT; CDR2 reads YYEEEE.

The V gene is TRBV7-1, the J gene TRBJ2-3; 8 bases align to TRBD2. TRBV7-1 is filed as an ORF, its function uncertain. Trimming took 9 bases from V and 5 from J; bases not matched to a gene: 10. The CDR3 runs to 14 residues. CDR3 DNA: TGTGCCAGTGGAGCGGGGGTTCTTGGAGATACGCAGTATTTT. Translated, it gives CASGAGVLGDTQYF.